This TCR beta chain was sequenced in a study of blood T cell repertoires in COVID-19. Study at large: From the United States, Italy and Spain came samples of acute and convalescent COVID-19.

Germline loops: CDR1 SGDLS, CDR2 YYNGEE. This CDR3 region has 16 residues. V dropped 0 bases and J dropped 4 bases, with 13 bases sitting between them. Clones were read by immunoSEQ multiplex PCR, and TCRdb kept only the in-frame ones, dropping some. The sample contains over 200,000 clones, roughly 90% of which appear only once. This clone showed up just once. The chain joins TRBV9 to TRBJ1-4; a weak D match, TRBD1 (5 bases). Sequenced material: peripheral blood. The receptor was isolated from a man aged 25 to 40 who had recovered from COVID-19. The CDR3, as DNA: TGTGCCAGCAGCGTAGCAGTAAGGCAGGGTAATGAAAAACTGTTTTTT. This encodes CASSVAVRQGNEKLFF.